This T cell receptor beta chain was sequenced for a study of cytomegalovirus exposure and HLA in healthy donors. Study-level background: HLA-typed donors contributed 65 million to 95 million unique TCRs, which were held in an early data release.

This clone appeared once. Its antigen is unknown. Overall study results and limits: In a later analysis, most CMV-associated TCR beta chains appeared HLA-restricted.

Amplification used 60 Vbeta primers and 13 Jbeta primers. Authors' analysis steps: Among the unique TCR beta chains that a later analysis counted, about 84 million in all, 10 million to 11 million were shared. Method: immunoSEQ multiplex PCR; TCRdb's copy keeps in-frame clones and lacks some. V, J and clone size are taken as reported in that table, and D and trimming were inferred from the DNA itself. The sample consists of under 130,000 clones, approximately 79% of them appearing once. This CDR3 region has 13 residues. Unmatched junction bases numbered 5, after V lost 1 base and J lost 9 bases. Germline CDR1 is GTSNPN and CDR2 is SVGIG (reference sequence).

The genes are TRBV30 and TRBJ2-1; 8 nucleotides match TRBD2. Sequencing was done on a sample of PBMCs. This receptor was identified in a woman between 35 and 50 years old in good health and CMV-seronegative. The CDR3 reads CAWSGGLASEQFF. The CDR3 DNA reads as TGTGCCTGGAGTGGTGGACTAGCAAGTGAGCAGTTCTTC.